These T cell receptor beta chains were read from a single sample in a study of blood T cell repertoires in COVID-19. TCRdb's table, derived via immunoSEQ multiplex PCR, lists solely in-frame clones and lacks some. Among about 160,000 clones listed, about 85% were seen once. Material: peripheral blood. Receptors originate from a woman between 55 and 75 years old with COVID-19, enrolled during active disease. The conserved cysteine and the conserved F or W are not part of the CDR3 here. Clone size is not always given. Where it is, it says once, few, many or a class for expanded clones.

V,size,CDR3
TRBV25-1,NA,ASRDRVNEKLF
TRBV5-1,once,ASSLVRGRRDLVETQY
TRBV12-3/TRBV12-4,few,ASSFVNTEAF
TRBV5-8,NA,ASKGLTGNTIY
TRBV19,NA,ASSSNRGSNQPQH
TRBV9,NA,ASSVGIRGPGELF
TRBV2,NA,ASTGDRGTEAF
TRBV29-1,NA,SVDRGNTEAF
TRBV2,NA,ASNGALSRVNQPQH
TRBV6-2/TRBV6-3,NA,ASSYLADSSYEQY
TRBV29-1,NA,SVELASGANVLT
TRBV19,once,ASRVQGNTEAF
TRBV18,NA,ASSPSDRGAF
TRBV19,NA,ASRPQENTGELF
TRBV5-1,NA,ASSLVLEETQY
TRBV19,few,ASRSLKQGQNTEAF
TRBV5-1,NA,ASSPEGGGIQY
TRBV18,few,ASSPYPGQGDQPQH
TRBV3-1/TRBV3-2,NA,ASSQGGRNEKLF
TRBV18,NA,ASSPPETSGTYNEQF
TRBV10-3,NA,AISPGSGGETQY
TRBV7-3,NA,ASSPTYRGTAFDYGYT
TRBV6-5,NA,ASSIDRGDRETQY
TRBV21-1,NA,ASSAGTGPGDQPQH
TRBV5-1,NA,ASSSGQFYGYT
TRBV11-2,NA,ASSLERHSSNEQF
TRBV19,NA,ASSIGTGLYNEQF
TRBV3-1/TRBV3-2,few,ASSHGHGAF
TRBV5-1,once,ASRIDRGGAEAF
TRBV6-6,many,ASSYGTEQF
TRBV10-3,NA,AIREILAGGPNTGELF
TRBV5-1,NA,ASSLGDRLTPLH
TRBV5-1,NA,ASSAGWRETQY
TRBV2,NA,ASSDRALGYTEAF
TRBV2,NA,ASSYPGTGWLNTGELF
TRBV29-1,NA,SVGQGVGELF
TRBV3-1/TRBV3-2,NA,ASSLGQSLEQY
TRBV6-1,once,ASSEAPAGGWTDTQY
TRBV5-6,NA,ASSLDRGSRTEAF
TRBV3-1/TRBV3-2,NA,ASSQGGGNSPLH
TRBV19,NA,ASSPRTGLNTEAF
TRBV18,NA,ASSPPRANFGELF
TRBV5-6,NA,ASSLGTGGTEAF